These T cell receptor beta chains were read from a single sample in a study of Ad26.COV2.S vaccination and SARS-CoV-2 variants. TCRdb's copy holds only in-frame clones and misses some; the assay was immunoSEQ multiplex PCR. The repertoire has roughly 400,000 clones, 89% of them found once; the top ten carry 1.5% to 2%. The material sequenced was peripheral blood, taken in a trial of Ad26.COV2.S vaccine versus placebo. Receptors were obtained from a person between 18 and 65 years old who received the Ad26.COV2.S COVID-19 vaccine or a placebo. Both conserved end residues are part of each CDR3. Clone size is stated in some rows and not others, as once, few, many or a class when expanded.

>TRBJ2-7|.|TRBV6-6
CASSYWAGEPYEQYF
>TRBJ2-3|.|TRBV6-1
CASSDGRGTDTQYF
>TRBJ2-1|.|TRBV5-1
CASSRGLAGGSPNEQFF
>TRBJ2-2|.|TRBV7-9
CASSLVASNIAGELFF
>TRBJ2-1|.|TRBV5-5
CASSLGPTDEQFF
>TRBJ1-4|.|TRBV3-1/TRBV3-2
CASRGGTPGAHATNEKLFF
>TRBJ2-6|.|TRBV9
CASSLEAGGFSGANVLTF
>TRBJ2-2|.|TRBV5-6
CASKYGLTGELFF
>TRBJ2-1|.|TRBV6-5
CASSYSRAASYNEQFF
>TRBJ2-7|once|TRBV11-3
CASSLDLGLFPSSYEQYF
>TRBJ2-3|.|TRBV27
CASSLEGGRTDTQYF
>TRBJ2-1|.|TRBV9
CASSVRQGSAGSSYNEQFF
>TRBJ2-7|once|TRBV3-1/TRBV3-2
CASSQGSGRAYEQYF
>TRBJ2-7|.|TRBV28
CASRAGTDPYEQYF
>TRBJ1-6|.|TRBV3-1/TRBV3-2
CASSQLRLPLHF
>TRBJ2-1|.|TRBV27
CASSSGSGRGGFANEQFF
>TRBJ1-1|once|TRBV30
CAWSAGNTEAFF
>TRBJ1-2|few|TRBV7-2
CASSATGPSGYTF
>TRBJ2-5|.|TRBV30
CAWTQGSQETQYF
>TRBJ2-7|.|TRBV10-3
CAISAQGANEQYF
>TRBJ2-1|.|TRBV5-1
CASTKDSRVLAGHRPFNEQFF
>TRBJ2-7|.|TRBV20-1
CSARTGFEQYF